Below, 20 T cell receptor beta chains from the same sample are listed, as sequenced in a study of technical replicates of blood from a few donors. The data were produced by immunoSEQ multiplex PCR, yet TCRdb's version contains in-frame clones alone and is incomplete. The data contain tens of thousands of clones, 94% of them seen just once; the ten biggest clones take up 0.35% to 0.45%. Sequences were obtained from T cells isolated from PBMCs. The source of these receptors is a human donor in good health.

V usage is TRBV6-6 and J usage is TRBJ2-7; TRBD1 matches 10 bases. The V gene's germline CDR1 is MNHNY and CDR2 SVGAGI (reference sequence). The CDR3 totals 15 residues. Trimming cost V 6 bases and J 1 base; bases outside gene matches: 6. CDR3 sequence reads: CASRDRGRISYEQYF. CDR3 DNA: TGTGCCAGCAGGGACAGGGGGAGGATTTCCTACGAGCAGTACTTC.

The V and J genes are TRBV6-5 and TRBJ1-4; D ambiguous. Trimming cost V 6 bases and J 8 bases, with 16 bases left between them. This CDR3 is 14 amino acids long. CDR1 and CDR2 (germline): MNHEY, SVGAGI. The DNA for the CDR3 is TGTGCCAGCAGCTGGCGTCGGGGAAGCGAAAAACTGTTTTTT. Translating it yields CASSWRRGSEKLFF.

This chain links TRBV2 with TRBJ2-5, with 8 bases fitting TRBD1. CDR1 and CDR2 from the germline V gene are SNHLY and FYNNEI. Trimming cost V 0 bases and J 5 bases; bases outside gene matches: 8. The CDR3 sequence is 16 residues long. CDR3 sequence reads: CASSEARAGGLETQYF. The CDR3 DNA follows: TGTGCCAGCAGTGAAGCCAGGGCAGGGGGCTTGGAGACCCAGTACTTC.

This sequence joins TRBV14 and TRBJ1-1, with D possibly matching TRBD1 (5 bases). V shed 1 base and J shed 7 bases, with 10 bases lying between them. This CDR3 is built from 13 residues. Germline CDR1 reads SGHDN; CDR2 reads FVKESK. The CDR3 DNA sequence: TGTGCCAGCAGCCAAGTACGGGGGGGTGAAGCTTTCTTT. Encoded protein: CASSQVRGGEAFF.

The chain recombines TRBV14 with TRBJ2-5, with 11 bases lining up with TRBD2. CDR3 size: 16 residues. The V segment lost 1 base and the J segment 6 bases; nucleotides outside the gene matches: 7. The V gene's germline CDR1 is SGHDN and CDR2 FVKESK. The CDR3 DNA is TGTGCCAGCAGCCAAGGACTAGCGGGAACCTCAAAGACCCAGTACTTC. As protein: CASSQGLAGTSKTQYF. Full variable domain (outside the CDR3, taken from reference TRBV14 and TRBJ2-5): EAGVTQFPSHSVIEKGQTVTLRCDPISGHDNLYWYRRVMGKEIKFLLHFVKESKQDESGMPNNRFLAERTGGTYSTLKVQPAELEDSGVYFCASSQGLAGTSKTQYFGPGTRLLVL.

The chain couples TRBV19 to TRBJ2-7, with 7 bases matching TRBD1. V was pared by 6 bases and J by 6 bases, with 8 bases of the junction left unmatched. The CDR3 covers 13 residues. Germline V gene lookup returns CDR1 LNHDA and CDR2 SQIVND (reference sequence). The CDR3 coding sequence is TGTGCCAGTAGCCGACAGGGCGAGGGCGAGCAGTACTTC. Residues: CASSRQGEGEQYF.

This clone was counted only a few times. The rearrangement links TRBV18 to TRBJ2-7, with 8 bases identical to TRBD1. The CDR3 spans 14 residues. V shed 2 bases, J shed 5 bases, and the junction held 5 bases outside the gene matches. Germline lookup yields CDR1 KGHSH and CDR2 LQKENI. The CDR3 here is CASSPWKTGDEQYF. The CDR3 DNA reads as TGTGCCAGCTCACCATGGAAGACAGGGGACGAGCAGTACTTC.

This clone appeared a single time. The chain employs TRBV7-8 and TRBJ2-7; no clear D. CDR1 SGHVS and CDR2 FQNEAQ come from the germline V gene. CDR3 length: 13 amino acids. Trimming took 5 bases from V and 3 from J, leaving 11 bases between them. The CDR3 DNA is TGTGCCAGCAGCACTCTTGCCTACTACGAGCAGTACTTC. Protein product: CASSTLAYYEQYF.

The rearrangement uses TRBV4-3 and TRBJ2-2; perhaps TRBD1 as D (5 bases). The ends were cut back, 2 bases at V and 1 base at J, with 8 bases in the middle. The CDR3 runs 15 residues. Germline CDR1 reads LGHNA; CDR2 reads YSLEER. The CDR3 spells CASSQIQGNTGELFF. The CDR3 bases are TGCGCCAGCAGCCAAATTCAGGGGAACACCGGGGAGCTGTTTTTT.

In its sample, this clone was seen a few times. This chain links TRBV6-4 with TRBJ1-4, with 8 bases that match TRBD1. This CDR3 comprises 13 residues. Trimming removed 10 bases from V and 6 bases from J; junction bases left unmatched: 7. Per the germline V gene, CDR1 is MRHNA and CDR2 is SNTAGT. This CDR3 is CAILDRDYEKLFF. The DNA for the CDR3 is TGTGCCATCTTGGACAGGGATTATGAAAAACTGTTTTTT.

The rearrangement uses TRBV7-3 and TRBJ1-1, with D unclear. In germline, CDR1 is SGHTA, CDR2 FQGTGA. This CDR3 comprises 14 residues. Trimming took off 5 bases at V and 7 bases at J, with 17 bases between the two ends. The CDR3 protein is CASSRLDYGSEAFF. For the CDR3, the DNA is TGTGCCAGCAGCCGTCTTGACTATGGGAGTGAAGCTTTCTTT.

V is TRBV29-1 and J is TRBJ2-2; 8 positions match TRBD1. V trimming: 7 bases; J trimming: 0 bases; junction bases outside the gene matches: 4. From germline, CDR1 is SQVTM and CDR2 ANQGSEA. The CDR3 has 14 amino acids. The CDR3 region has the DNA TGCAGCGGACAGGGGCCCGCGAACACCGGGGAGCTGTTTTTT. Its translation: CSGQGPANTGELFF.

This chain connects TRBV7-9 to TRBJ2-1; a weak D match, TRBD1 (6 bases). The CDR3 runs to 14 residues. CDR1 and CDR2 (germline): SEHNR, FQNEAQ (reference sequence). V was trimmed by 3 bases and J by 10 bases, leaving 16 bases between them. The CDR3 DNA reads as TGTGCCAGCAGCTTTAGTCAGGGGATGGAGGAGCAGTTCTTC. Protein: CASSFSQGMEEQFF.

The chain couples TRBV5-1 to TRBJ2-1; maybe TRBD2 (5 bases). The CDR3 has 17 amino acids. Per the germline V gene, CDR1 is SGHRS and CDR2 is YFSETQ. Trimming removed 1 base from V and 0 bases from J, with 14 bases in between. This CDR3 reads CASSLKVEVSSYNEQFF. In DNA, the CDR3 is TGCGCCAGCAGCTTGAAGGTGGAGGTTAGCTCCTACAATGAGCAGTTCTTC.

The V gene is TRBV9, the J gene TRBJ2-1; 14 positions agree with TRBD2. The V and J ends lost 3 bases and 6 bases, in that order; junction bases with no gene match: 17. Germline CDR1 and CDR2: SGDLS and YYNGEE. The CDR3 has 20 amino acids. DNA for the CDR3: TGTGCCAGCAGCGAAAGCCCGGGACTAGCGGGAGCATCTACGCGCAATGAGCAGTTCTTC. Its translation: CASSESPGLAGASTRNEQFF.

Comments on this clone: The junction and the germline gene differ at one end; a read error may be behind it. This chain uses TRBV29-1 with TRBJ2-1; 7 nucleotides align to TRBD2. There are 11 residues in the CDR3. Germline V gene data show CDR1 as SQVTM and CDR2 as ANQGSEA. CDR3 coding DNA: TGTCTGGGGAGGGAAGGAAATGAGCAGTTCTTC. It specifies CLGREGNEQFF.

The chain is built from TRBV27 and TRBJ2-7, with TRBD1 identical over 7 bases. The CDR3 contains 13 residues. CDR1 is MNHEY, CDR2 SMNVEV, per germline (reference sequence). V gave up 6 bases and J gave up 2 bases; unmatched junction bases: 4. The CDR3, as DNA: TGTGCCAGCAGCCCGGGACAGACCTACGAGCAGTACTTC. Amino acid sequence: CASSPGQTYEQYF.

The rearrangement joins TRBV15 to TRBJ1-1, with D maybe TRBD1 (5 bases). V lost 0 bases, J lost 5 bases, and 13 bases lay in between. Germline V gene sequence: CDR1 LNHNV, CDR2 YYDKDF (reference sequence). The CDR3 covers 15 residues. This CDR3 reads CATSRDLPGKTEAFF. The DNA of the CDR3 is TGTGCCACCAGCAGAGATTTGCCAGGGAAAACTGAAGCTTTCTTT.

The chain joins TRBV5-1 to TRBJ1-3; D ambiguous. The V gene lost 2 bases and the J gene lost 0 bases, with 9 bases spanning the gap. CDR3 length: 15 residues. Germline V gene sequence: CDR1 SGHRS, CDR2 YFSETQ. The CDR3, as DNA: TGCGCCAGCAGCTTAGGCGGGTCCTCTGGAAACACCATATATTTT. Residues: CASSLGGSSGNTIYF.

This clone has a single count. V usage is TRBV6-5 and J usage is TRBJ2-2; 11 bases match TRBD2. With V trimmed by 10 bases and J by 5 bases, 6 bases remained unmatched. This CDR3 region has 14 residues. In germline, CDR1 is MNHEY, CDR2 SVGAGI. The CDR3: CATTTSGRTGELFF. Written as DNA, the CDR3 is TGTGCCACCACAACTAGCGGGAGAACCGGGGAGCTGTTTTTT.